This T cell receptor beta chain was sequenced during a study of blood T cell repertoires in COVID-19. The wider study: Acute and convalescent COVID-19 samples came from the United States, Italy and Spain. From T cells, B-cell-depleted T cells, or PBMCs came the material, which was cDNA or gDNA.

Living in about two dozen US areas, the participants were between 18 and 89 years of age. Clinical histories supplied by participants themselves formed the basis of cohort assignment. CDR3 length equals 16 residues. Looked up from germline, CDR1 is MNHEY and CDR2 is SVGEGT. J was trimmed by 1 base and V by 5 bases; bases with no gene match: 9. Using immunoSEQ multiplex PCR, the repertoire was profiled, and TCRdb retains in-frame clones only, with some absent. Seen here are a few hundred thousand clones, about 87% observed once, and the top ten hold 8% to 9%. Sequences were obtained from PBMCs or T cells enriched from blood (not recorded which). The clonotype was recovered from a woman aged 18-29 years who had recovered from COVID-19. V and J are TRBV6-2 or TRBV6-3 and TRBJ2-7, with 9 nucleotides matching TRBD1. CDR3 sequence: CASSGIGQGLSYEQYF. CDR3 nucleotide sequence: TGTGCCAGCAGTGGTATCGGACAGGGGCTTTCCTACGAGCAGTACTTC.